Presented here are 2 T cell receptor beta chains from one specimen sequenced in a study of neurological immune-mediated disorders. MiXCR, run by TCRdb on the 5' RACE reads, gives a single entry per CDR3 protein. The data contain 90,000 to 100,000 distinct CDR3 sequences, around 3.4% of them singletons. Sample: PBMCs. These receptors were obtained from a woman between 18 and 30 years old with multiple sclerosis.

In its sample, this clonotype was seen many times. The chain joins TRBV20-1 to TRBJ2-3; D may correspond to TRBD1 or TRBD2 (6 bases each). Trimming removed 6 bases from V and 3 bases from J, with 25 bases in between. The length of the CDR3 is 17 residues. CDR1 DFQATT and CDR2 SNEGSKA come from the germline V gene (reference sequence). The CDR3 reads CSASHPMGGFFTDTQYF. As DNA, the CDR3 is TGCAGTGCCTCTCACCCTATGGGGGGCTTTTTTACAGATACGCAGTATTTT.

The rearrangement joins TRBV7-2 to TRBJ2-2, with D tentatively TRBD1 (6 bases). V was pared by 4 bases and J by 0 bases, with 9 bases between. Per the germline V gene, CDR1 is SGHTA and CDR2 is FQGNSA. CDR3 length: 15 residues. In DNA form, the CDR3 reads TGTGCCAGCAGCTCAGGACAGACGAACACCGGGGAGCTGTTTTTT. The encoded protein is CASSSGQTNTGELFF.